The 16 T cell receptor beta chains reported below all come from one sample, sequenced in a study of T cell responses to AZD1222 COVID-19 vaccine. TCRdb keeps only in-frame clones here, not all; method: immunoSEQ multiplex PCR. The sample contains some 63,000 clones, about 91% of which appear only once. The sequenced sample was peripheral blood, obtained 28 days after the second AZD1222 dose. The origin of the receptors is an adult who received the AZD1222 COVID-19 vaccine.

This clone was seen a handful of times. The chain links TRBV19 to TRBJ2-3, with TRBD2 matching over 8 bases. The trim removed 9 bases at V and 2 bases at J, leaving 7 bases unmatched. Germline-derived CDR1 and CDR2 are LNHDA and SQIVND (reference sequence). The CDR3 sequence is 14 residues long. Written as DNA, the CDR3 is TGTGCCAGCAAACTAGCGGCTAACACAGATACGCAGTATTTT. Translation gives CASKLAANTDTQYF.

This sequence joins TRBV15 and TRBJ2-1; a weak D match, TRBD2 (6 bases). There are 15 residues in the CDR3. Deletions cut 0 bases from V and 8 bases from J, with 14 bases between. Germline CDR1 is LNHNV and CDR2 is YYDKDF (reference sequence). The CDR3 DNA is TGTGCCACCAGCAGAGATCTGGAGGGCCGATATGAGCAGTTCTTC. Translation: CATSRDLEGRYEQFF. Based on the CDR3 plus reference TRBV15 and TRBJ2-1, the full variable domain is DAMVIQNPRYQVTQFGKPVTLSCSQTLNHNVMYWYQQKSSQAPKLLFHYYDKDFNNEADTPDNFQSRRPNTSFCFLDIRSPGLGDTAMYLCATSRDLEGRYEQFFGPGTRLTVL.

V usage is TRBV6-2 or TRBV6-3 and J usage is TRBJ1-5; D gene unclear. The germline V and J ends were trimmed by 4 bases and 0 bases, with 4 bases remaining between them. Germline V gene data show CDR1 as MNHEY and CDR2 as SVGEGT. The CDR3 sequence is 13 residues long. Here the CDR3 DNA reads TGTGCCAGCAGTTGGACTAGCAATCAGCCCCAGCATTTT. This codes for CASSWTSNQPQHF.

This sequence joins TRBV5-1 and TRBJ2-3, with D maybe TRBD1 (5 bases). The CDR3 has 16 amino acids. CDR1 is SGHRS and CDR2 is YFSETQ in the germline V gene. V was clipped by 1 base and J by 0 bases, with 12 bases between them. CDR3 nucleotide sequence: TGCGCCAGCAGCTTGTACCTAGGGGCTAGCACAGATACGCAGTATTTT. Translating it yields CASSLYLGASTDTQYF.

The rearrangement links TRBV4-2 to TRBJ2-2; D tentatively fits TRBD1 or TRBD2 (5 bases each). Germline V CDR1 and CDR2: LGHNA, YNFKEQ. Deletions cut 4 bases from V and 2 bases from J, with 14 bases between. The CDR3 runs to 16 residues. The CDR3 loop reads CASSPMPGTNTGELFF. CDR3 in DNA: TGTGCCAGCAGCCCGATGCCCGGGACCAACACCGGGGAGCTGTTTTTT.

In this sample, this clone turned up a few times. The chain combines TRBV15 with TRBJ2-7; D tentatively fits TRBD1 or TRBD2 (5 bases each). The CDR3 is made up of 17 amino acids. The V gene lost 3 bases and the J gene lost 0 bases, with 18 bases spanning the gap. Germline CDR1 is LNHNV and CDR2 is YYDKDF (reference sequence). CDR3 in amino acids: CATSSFWGTSSSYEQYF. The CDR3, as DNA: TGTGCCACCAGCAGTTTTTGGGGGACCTCGAGCTCCTACGAGCAGTACTTC.

V usage is TRBV12-3 or TRBV12-4 and J usage is TRBJ2-1; perhaps TRBD1 as D (6 bases). The germline V and J ends were trimmed by 4 bases and 8 bases, with 6 bases remaining between them. This CDR3 is 11 amino acids long. The CDR3 reads CASSYRDEQFF. Here the CDR3 DNA reads TGTGCCAGCAGTTACAGGGATGAGCAGTTCTTC.

This chain links TRBV28 with TRBJ2-7; 7 nucleotides match TRBD1. V lost 4 bases and J lost 6; bases outside the gene matches: 15. CDR3 length: 16 residues. Germline V gene data show CDR1 as MDHEN and CDR2 as SYDVKM. In nucleotides, the CDR3 is TGTGCCAGCAGTTCCTCTGACAGGGATTTGGGCAGCGAGCAGTACTTC. It is translated as CASSSSDRDLGSEQYF. The whole variable domain, filled in from reference TRBV28 and TRBJ2-7, reads DVKVTQSSRYLVKRTGEKVFLECVQDMDHENMFWYRQDPGLGLRLIYFSYDVKMKEKGDIPEGYSVSREKKERFSLILESASTNQTSMYLCASSSSDRDLGSEQYFGPGTRLTVT.

The V call is TRBV2, the J call TRBJ1-2; a weak D match, TRBD1 (5 bases). Per germline, CDR1 SNHLY and CDR2 FYNNEI. This CDR3 has 14 residues. Trimming removed 1 base at V and 5 bases at J, with 11 bases between. This chain's CDR3 is CASSEVRAWYGYTF. Here the CDR3 DNA reads TGTGCCAGCAGTGAAGTCAGGGCATGGTATGGCTACACCTTC.

This chain uses TRBV5-1 with TRBJ2-3; 7 nucleotides line up with TRBD2. The germline gives CDR1 SGHRS, CDR2 YFSETQ. This CDR3 contains 16 residues. J was trimmed by 2 bases and V by 0 bases; bases with no gene match: 6. CDR3 DNA sequence: TGCGCCAGCAGCTTGGGATCTAGCGGATACACAGATACGCAGTATTTT. Translating it yields CASSLGSSGYTDTQYF.

The rearrangement joins TRBV28 to TRBJ1-1; 7 bases map to TRBD1. The junction had 17 bases not matched to a gene; V was cut back by 2 bases and J by 11 bases. The CDR3 loop spans 16 amino acids. The V gene's germline CDR1 is MDHEN and CDR2 SYDVKM. The CDR3 DNA reads as TGTGCCAGCAGTTTAGGGCCAGGGGGAGGGTTCGCTAGGGCTTTCTTT. This sequence encodes CASSLGPGGGFARAFF.

The chain joins TRBV30 to TRBJ1-5, with 7 bases lining up with TRBD1. The CDR3 length is 14 residues. V was clipped by 4 bases and J by 1 base; unmatched bases: 4. Per germline, CDR1 GTSNPN and CDR2 SVGIG (reference sequence). In DNA, the CDR3 is TGTGCCTGGACCGACAGGGTAAGCAATCAGCCCCAGCATTTT. This codes for CAWTDRVSNQPQHF.

This clone was observed a few times. This chain joins TRBV29-1 and TRBJ1-5; D possibly corresponds to TRBD1 (5 bases). V gave up 6 bases and J gave up 3 bases, with 9 bases separating them. The length of the CDR3 is 12 residues. Germline V gene sequence: CDR1 SQVTM, CDR2 ANQGSEA. CDR3 residues: CSVRDPNQPQHF. CDR3 coding DNA: TGCAGCGTGCGGGACCCCAATCAGCCCCAGCATTTT.

The chain links TRBV6-5 to TRBJ2-7, with 7 bases fitting TRBD1. CDR3 size: 12 residues. V was pared by 7 bases and J by 5 bases, with 5 bases of the junction left unmatched. CDR1 is MNHEY, CDR2 SVGAGI, per germline. CDR3 sequence reads: CASKQGNHEQYF. For the CDR3, the DNA is TGTGCCAGCAAACAGGGGAATCACGAGCAGTACTTC.

The rearrangement joins TRBV12-3 or TRBV12-4 to TRBJ2-7; D unclear. The CDR3 covers 11 residues. With 3 bases removed from V and 5 bases from J, the gap between germline ends came to 5 bases. As DNA, the CDR3 is TGTGCCAGCAGTTTGATTAACGAGCAGTACTTC. As protein: CASSLINEQYF.

The genes are TRBV7-4 and TRBJ1-4, with D unclear. Germline V gene data show CDR1 as SGHVT and CDR2 as SQSDAQ. V was pared by 5 bases and J by 0 bases, with 10 bases between. The CDR3 has 15 amino acids. In DNA form, the CDR3 reads TGTGCCAGCAGCCCTCGGGAGACAACTAATGAAAAACTGTTTTTT. Protein product: CASSPRETTNEKLFF.